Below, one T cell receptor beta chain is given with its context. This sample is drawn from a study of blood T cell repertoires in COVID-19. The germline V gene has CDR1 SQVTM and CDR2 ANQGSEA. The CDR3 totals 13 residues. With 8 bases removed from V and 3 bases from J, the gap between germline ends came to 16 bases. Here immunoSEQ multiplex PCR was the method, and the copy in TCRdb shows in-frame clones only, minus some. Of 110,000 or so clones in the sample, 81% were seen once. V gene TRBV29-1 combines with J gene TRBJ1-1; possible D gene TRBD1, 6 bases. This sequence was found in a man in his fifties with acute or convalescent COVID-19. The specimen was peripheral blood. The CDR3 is CSLKAGVDTEAFF. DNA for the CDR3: TGCAGCCTTAAGGCAGGGGTTGACACTGAAGCTTTCTTT.